This TCR beta chain was profiled in a study of vaccination effects on CD4 cells after COVID-19. Pools of viral peptides were used by the ViraFEST assay to expand antigen-specific CD4+ T cells ahead of sequencing. Culturing for 9 to 10 days preceded CD4+ T cell isolation. Prior SARS-CoV-2 infection was absent in the vaccine recipients, as shown by negative nucleocapsid antibodies. CDR1 LGHNA and CDR2 YNFKEQ come from the germline V gene. This CDR3 has 16 residues. Trimming cost V 1 base and J 7 bases; bases outside gene matches: 7. TCRdb keeps only in-frame clones here, not all; method: immunoSEQ multiplex PCR. The data show about 24,000 clones, with just under 75% seen just once and 2.5% to 4% held by the top ten. Points on this clone: Its antigen remains unknown.

V gene TRBV4-2 combines with J gene TRBJ1-2; 12 positions agree with TRBD1. Sequencing used CD4+ T cells from PBMCs cultured with SARS-CoV-2 spike peptides, obtained before COVID-19 vaccination. The sequence was obtained from a human donor who received a COVID-19 vaccine. In DNA, the CDR3 is TGTGCCAGCAGCCAAGCCGGGACAGGGGGCGCGATTGGCTACACCTTC. As protein: CASSQAGTGGAIGYTF.